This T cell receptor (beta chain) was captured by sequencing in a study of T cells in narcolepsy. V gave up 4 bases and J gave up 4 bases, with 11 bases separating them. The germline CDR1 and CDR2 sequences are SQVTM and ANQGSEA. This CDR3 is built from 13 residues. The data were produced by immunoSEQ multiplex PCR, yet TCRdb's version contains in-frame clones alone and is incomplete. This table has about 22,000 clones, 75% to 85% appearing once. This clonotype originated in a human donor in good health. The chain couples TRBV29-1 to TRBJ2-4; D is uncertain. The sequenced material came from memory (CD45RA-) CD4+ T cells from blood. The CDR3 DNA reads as TGCAGCGTTGTCGGGCAGACGAAAAACATTCAGTACTTC. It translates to CSVVGQTKNIQYF.